This T cell receptor beta chain was identified during a study of Ad26.COV2.S vaccination and SARS-CoV-2 variants. Study summary: Ad26.COV2.S given intramuscularly, once or twice 56 days apart.

Study-level points and caveats: CD8+ and CD4+ T cells specific for spike reportedly responded with substantial breadth after vaccination.

Treatment of the sample: about 20 received Ad26.COV2.S at low or high dose, single or two shots; roughly 5 received placebo; per-sample allocation not given. It was on day 63 after the first vaccine or placebo injection that samples were taken. Germline CDR1 SGHTA, CDR2 FQGNSA. Trimming left V 5 bases short and J 7 bases short, with 18 bases between. The CDR3 covers 14 residues. Here immunoSEQ multiplex PCR was the method, and the copy in TCRdb shows in-frame clones only, minus some. The sample lists fewer than 500,000 clones; 75% to 90% were seen once. In regard to this clone: Its specificity is not known.

Sequenced here: peripheral blood, sampled in a trial of Ad26.COV2.S vaccine versus placebo. The origin of this receptor is a person between 18 and 59 years old who received the Ad26.COV2.S COVID-19 vaccine or a placebo. The gene calls are TRBV7-2 and TRBJ2-7; possibly TRBD2 for D (5 bases). The CDR3 DNA reads as TGTGCCAGCAGCCACCGAATGGAGGCTGGGGAGCAGTACTTC. Translation: CASSHRMEAGEQYF.